The rows below give T cell receptor beta chains drawn from one sample of a study of control samples from healthy donors and cancer patients. Assay used: immunoSEQ multiplex PCR; TCRdb lists only in-frame clones, some missing. The profile shows 65,000 to 100,000 clones, around 92% of them singletons. Sequenced sample: blood. The receptors shown here come from a man aged 45-65 years in good health. The CDR3 runs from the conserved cysteine through the conserved F or W. The order of the fields is clone size, CDR3 length, D gene, J gene, V gene, CDR3 DNA, CDR3 protein. The D gene is left open where the match is weak. Where a row states a size, it is once, few, many or the class of an expanded clone; other rows omit it.

clone_size: -
cdr3_length: 15
d_call: -
j_call: TRBJ1-1
v_call: TRBV27
cdr3_nt: TGTGCCAGCAGTTTTGGCCACAGGCTGAACACTGAAGCTTTCTTT
cdr3_aa: CASSFGHRLNTEAFF

clone_size: -
cdr3_length: 16
d_call: -
j_call: TRBJ1-5
v_call: TRBV4-2
cdr3_nt: TGTGCCAGCAGCAATGGGGGGACTCTTAACGATCAGCCCCAGCATTTT
cdr3_aa: CASSNGGTLNDQPQHF

clone_size: few
cdr3_length: 14
d_call: -
j_call: TRBJ1-5
v_call: TRBV7-6
cdr3_nt: TGTGCCAGCAGCTTAGGGGCAGGCAATCAGCCCCAGCATTTT
cdr3_aa: CASSLGAGNQPQHF

clone_size: -
cdr3_length: 16
d_call: TRBD1
j_call: TRBJ1-3
v_call: TRBV4-1
cdr3_nt: TGCGCCAGCAGCCAAGATGTAACAGGGGCTGGAAACACCATATATTTT
cdr3_aa: CASSQDVTGAGNTIYF

clone_size: -
cdr3_length: 14
d_call: -
j_call: TRBJ2-2
v_call: TRBV11-3
cdr3_nt: TGTGCCAGCAGCTCACAGGCGAACACCGGGGAGCTGTTTTTT
cdr3_aa: CASSSQANTGELFF

clone_size: -
cdr3_length: 14
d_call: -
j_call: TRBJ1-5
v_call: TRBV27
cdr3_nt: TGTGCCAGCAGTTTAACGGGGCCCAATCAGCCCCAGCATTTT
cdr3_aa: CASSLTGPNQPQHF

clone_size: -
cdr3_length: 16
d_call: -
j_call: TRBJ1-6
v_call: TRBV11-2
cdr3_nt: TGTGCCAGCAGCTTTGGGGGGAGGGGTAGCAATTCACCCCTCCACTTT
cdr3_aa: CASSFGGRGSNSPLHF

clone_size: -
cdr3_length: 15
d_call: TRBD1
j_call: TRBJ2-3
v_call: TRBV6-2/TRBV6-3
cdr3_nt: TGTGCCAGCAGTTCGGGACAGGGTTGGACAGATACGCAGTATTTT
cdr3_aa: CASSSGQGWTDTQYF

clone_size: -
cdr3_length: 12
d_call: -
j_call: TRBJ1-2
v_call: TRBV24-1
cdr3_nt: TGTGCCACCAGTGATTCCCCAGGGGGCTACACCTTC
cdr3_aa: CATSDSPGGYTF

clone_size: -
cdr3_length: 13
d_call: TRBD1
j_call: TRBJ1-5
v_call: TRBV29-1
cdr3_nt: TGCAGCGCCGTGACAGGGTCTAATCAGCCCCAGCATTTT
cdr3_aa: CSAVTGSNQPQHF

clone_size: -
cdr3_length: 15
d_call: -
j_call: TRBJ2-1
v_call: TRBV29-1
cdr3_nt: TGCAGCGTTTTCGGTTGGGGTCCAGAGACAAATGAGCAGTTCTTC
cdr3_aa: CSVFGWGPETNEQFF

clone_size: -
cdr3_length: 16
d_call: -
j_call: TRBJ1-1
v_call: TRBV9
cdr3_nt: TGTGCCAGCAGCCACCAACGGCGGACCATGAACACTGAAGCTTTCTTT
cdr3_aa: CASSHQRRTMNTEAFF

clone_size: -
cdr3_length: 13
d_call: -
j_call: TRBJ1-5
v_call: TRBV19
cdr3_nt: TGTGCCAGTAGTATAAGACAGAATCAGCCCCAGCATTTT
cdr3_aa: CASSIRQNQPQHF

clone_size: -
cdr3_length: 13
d_call: -
j_call: TRBJ1-2
v_call: TRBV7-9
cdr3_nt: TGTGCCCTCCTAGTGGACGGAGGCTATGGCTACACCTTC
cdr3_aa: CALLVDGGYGYTF

clone_size: -
cdr3_length: 12
d_call: -
j_call: TRBJ1-5
v_call: TRBV10-3
cdr3_nt: TGTGCCATCAGCCCTAACAATCAGCCCCAGCATTTT
cdr3_aa: CAISPNNQPQHF

clone_size: -
cdr3_length: 13
d_call: -
j_call: TRBJ1-5
v_call: TRBV6-6
cdr3_nt: TGTGCCAGCAGGTCTGCGCAGGGCCAGCCCCAGCATTTT
cdr3_aa: CASRSAQGQPQHF

clone_size: -
cdr3_length: 14
d_call: -
j_call: TRBJ2-3
v_call: TRBV11-2
cdr3_nt: TGTGCCAGCAGCTTAGGTGGCACGGGGGATACGCAGTATTTT
cdr3_aa: CASSLGGTGDTQYF

clone_size: -
cdr3_length: 13
d_call: TRBD1
j_call: TRBJ2-3
v_call: TRBV27
cdr3_nt: TGTGCCAGCATGACAGGGGACACAGATACGCAGTATTTT
cdr3_aa: CASMTGDTDTQYF

clone_size: -
cdr3_length: 14
d_call: -
j_call: TRBJ1-4
v_call: TRBV5-6
cdr3_nt: TGTGCCAGCAGCTTGGTGGGAGGTAATGAAAAACTGTTTTTT
cdr3_aa: CASSLVGGNEKLFF

clone_size: -
cdr3_length: 13
d_call: TRBD1
j_call: TRBJ1-4
v_call: TRBV27
cdr3_nt: TGTGCCAGCTCAATTGGGACAGCCGAAAAACTGTTTTTT
cdr3_aa: CASSIGTAEKLFF

clone_size: -
cdr3_length: 11
d_call: -
j_call: TRBJ2-1
v_call: TRBV24-1
cdr3_nt: TGTGCCACCAGTGATTTTAATGAGCAGTTCTTC
cdr3_aa: CATSDFNEQFF

clone_size: -
cdr3_length: 13
d_call: -
j_call: TRBJ1-5
v_call: TRBV19
cdr3_nt: TGTGCCAGTAGTCAGACGGTGGATCAGCCCCAGCATTTT
cdr3_aa: CASSQTVDQPQHF

clone_size: -
cdr3_length: 13
d_call: -
j_call: TRBJ2-7
v_call: TRBV12-5
cdr3_nt: TGTGCTAGTGCTACACCTAACAACTACGAGCAGTACTTC
cdr3_aa: CASATPNNYEQYF

clone_size: -
cdr3_length: 15
d_call: TRBD1
j_call: TRBJ1-1
v_call: TRBV12-5
cdr3_nt: TGTGCTAGTGGTTTGACCCCGGACAGGGGCACTGAAGCTTTCTTT
cdr3_aa: CASGLTPDRGTEAFF

clone_size: -
cdr3_length: 17
d_call: -
j_call: TRBJ1-2
v_call: TRBV21-1
cdr3_nt: TGTGCCAGCAGAGTTAATCCGCCGGGACAGGGGGGGCGTGGCTACACCTTC
cdr3_aa: CASRVNPPGQGGRGYTF

clone_size: once
cdr3_length: 13
d_call: -
j_call: TRBJ2-1
v_call: TRBV30
cdr3_nt: TGTGCCTGGAGGAGGACCGCAGGCAATGAGCAGTTCTTC
cdr3_aa: CAWRRTAGNEQFF

clone_size: -
cdr3_length: 11
d_call: -
j_call: TRBJ1-4
v_call: TRBV3-1/TRBV3-2
cdr3_nt: TGTGCCAGCAGCCAAGTAGAGAAACTGTTTTTT
cdr3_aa: CASSQVEKLFF

clone_size: -
cdr3_length: 15
d_call: -
j_call: TRBJ1-3
v_call: TRBV5-1
cdr3_nt: TGCGCCAGCAGTCCAACCATTCGCTCTGGAAACACCATATATTTT
cdr3_aa: CASSPTIRSGNTIYF

clone_size: -
cdr3_length: 12
d_call: -
j_call: TRBJ2-7
v_call: TRBV7-4
cdr3_nt: TGTGCCAGCAGCTTAATAGGGGACCCGGGGTACTTC
cdr3_aa: CASSLIGDPGYF

clone_size: -
cdr3_length: 16
d_call: TRBD1
j_call: TRBJ2-5
v_call: TRBV5-6
cdr3_nt: TGTGCCAGCAGCTTTTCCGGGACAGGGGGCAGAGAGACCCAGTACTTC
cdr3_aa: CASSFSGTGGRETQYF

clone_size: -
cdr3_length: 17
d_call: TRBD2
j_call: TRBJ2-2
v_call: TRBV7-9
cdr3_nt: TGTGCCAGCAGCTTAGGCCTCAGCGGGGGGGACACCGGGGAGCTGTTTTTT
cdr3_aa: CASSLGLSGGDTGELFF

clone_size: -
cdr3_length: 13
d_call: -
j_call: TRBJ2-7
v_call: TRBV10-3
cdr3_nt: TGTGCCACCGTGGTGGCAGGGACTTACGAGCAGTACTTC
cdr3_aa: CATVVAGTYEQYF

clone_size: -
cdr3_length: 14
d_call: TRBD1
j_call: TRBJ1-1
v_call: TRBV10-3
cdr3_nt: TGTGCCATCAGTTTGGACAGGGCGAACACTGAAGCTTTCTTT
cdr3_aa: CAISLDRANTEAFF

clone_size: -
cdr3_length: 13
d_call: -
j_call: TRBJ1-2
v_call: TRBV11-2
cdr3_nt: TGTGCCAGCAGCCCCACTACAGGGATCGGCTACACCTTC
cdr3_aa: CASSPTTGIGYTF

clone_size: -
cdr3_length: 13
d_call: -
j_call: TRBJ1-1
v_call: TRBV7-6
cdr3_nt: TGTGCCAGCAGCCGGACGATCAACACTGAAGCTTTCTTT
cdr3_aa: CASSRTINTEAFF

clone_size: -
cdr3_length: 14
d_call: -
j_call: TRBJ2-7
v_call: TRBV13
cdr3_nt: TGTGCCAGCAGCCGGGTGGCAGGGGCTTACGAGCAGTACTTC
cdr3_aa: CASSRVAGAYEQYF

clone_size: -
cdr3_length: 17
d_call: TRBD1
j_call: TRBJ2-5
v_call: TRBV6-2/TRBV6-3
cdr3_nt: TGTGCCAGCAGTTACCCATACGGACAGGTCGGGCAAGAGACCCAGTACTTC
cdr3_aa: CASSYPYGQVGQETQYF

clone_size: -
cdr3_length: 14
d_call: TRBD2
j_call: TRBJ2-7
v_call: TRBV19
cdr3_nt: TGTGCCAGTGCTTCTAGCGGGGGCTCCTACGAGCAGTACTTC
cdr3_aa: CASASSGGSYEQYF

clone_size: -
cdr3_length: 14
d_call: -
j_call: TRBJ2-2
v_call: TRBV4-2
cdr3_nt: TGTGCCAGCAGCCAAGAACGGACCACCGGGGAGCTGTTTTTT
cdr3_aa: CASSQERTTGELFF

clone_size: -
cdr3_length: 16
d_call: -
j_call: TRBJ1-3
v_call: TRBV14
cdr3_nt: TGTGCCAGCAGCCCCTACACTTCTACCTCTGGAAACACCATATATTTT
cdr3_aa: CASSPYTSTSGNTIYF

clone_size: -
cdr3_length: 14
d_call: TRBD1
j_call: TRBJ1-2
v_call: TRBV6-6
cdr3_nt: TGTGCCAGCAGTGACAGGGGGGAGAGCTATGGCTACACCTTC
cdr3_aa: CASSDRGESYGYTF

clone_size: -
cdr3_length: 12
d_call: -
j_call: TRBJ1-2
v_call: TRBV12-3/TRBV12-4
cdr3_nt: TGTGCCAGCAGTTCCCAGGCAGCCTCTTTCACCTTC
cdr3_aa: CASSSQAASFTF

clone_size: -
cdr3_length: 13
d_call: -
j_call: TRBJ2-1
v_call: TRBV10-1
cdr3_nt: TGCGCCAGCAGTGACCCCTACTCCAATGAGCAGTTCTTC
cdr3_aa: CASSDPYSNEQFF

clone_size: -
cdr3_length: 13
d_call: -
j_call: TRBJ1-2
v_call: TRBV5-1
cdr3_nt: TGCGCCAGCAGCTTGGGTTCCTCTTATGGCTACACCTTC
cdr3_aa: CASSLGSSYGYTF

clone_size: -
cdr3_length: 13
d_call: -
j_call: TRBJ2-1
v_call: TRBV13
cdr3_nt: TGTGCCAGCAGCTGGGACGGAGACAATGAGCAGTTCTTC
cdr3_aa: CASSWDGDNEQFF

clone_size: -
cdr3_length: 15
d_call: TRBD1
j_call: TRBJ1-6
v_call: TRBV3-1/TRBV3-2
cdr3_nt: TGTGCCAGCAGCCTAGGACAGGGGATTGGATCACCCCTCCACTTT
cdr3_aa: CASSLGQGIGSPLHF

clone_size: -
cdr3_length: 13
d_call: -
j_call: TRBJ2-7
v_call: TRBV27
cdr3_nt: TGTGCCAGCAGTTTATCGGGCATAGGCGAGCAGTACTTC
cdr3_aa: CASSLSGIGEQYF